A selection of T cell receptor beta chains follows, all from one sample in a study of cytomegalovirus exposure and HLA in healthy donors. The table came from immunoSEQ multiplex PCR; TCRdb's copy has only in-frame clones and leaves some out. The sample holds 68,000 or so clones; around 80% are singletons and the top ten take about 4.5%. What was sequenced was PBMCs. These receptors all come from a woman between 25 and 40 years old in good health and CMV-seronegative. CDR3s include the opening cysteine and the closing phenylalanine or tryptophan. D genes are given only for firm matches. The size field is filled for only some rows; it gives once, few, many or a size class.

j_call d_call clone_size v_call cdr3_aa cdr3_nt
TRBJ1-5 . . TRBV15 CATSRDGANQPQHF TGTGCCACCAGCAGAGATGGGGCCAATCAGCCCCAGCATTTT
TRBJ2-1 TRBD2 once TRBV6-5 CASKLAGGDYNEQFF TGTGCCAGCAAATTAGCGGGAGGCGATTACAATGAGCAGTTCTTC
TRBJ2-3 TRBD2 . TRBV30 CAWSATPLAGGRDTQYF TGTGCCTGGAGTGCTACGCCACTAGCGGGGGGGAGAGATACGCAGTATTTT
TRBJ2-7 TRBD1 . TRBV6-1 CASTRGGQGVYEQYF TGTGCCAGCACCCGAGGAGGACAGGGAGTATACGAGCAGTACTTC
TRBJ2-1 TRBD2 . TRBV9 CASSVAVAGGLYNEQFF TGTGCCAGCAGCGTAGCCGTAGCGGGAGGACTCTACAATGAGCAGTTCTTC
TRBJ2-1 . . TRBV2 CASTLQQNEQFF TGTGCCAGCACCCTCCAACAGAATGAGCAGTTCTTC
TRBJ1-1 TRBD1 few TRBV10-3 CAISGTGNTEAFF TGTGCCATCAGTGGGACAGGGAACACTGAAGCTTTCTTT
TRBJ2-2 . . TRBV7-2 CASSPRLVLAGELFF TGTGCCAGCAGCCCCAGACTTGTCTTAGCAGGGGAGCTGTTTTTT
TRBJ2-3 TRBD2 . TRBV6-5 CASSSGSGAGDTQYF TGTGCCAGCAGTTCGGGGAGCGGGGCGGGGGATACGCAGTATTTT
TRBJ1-4 . . TRBV28 CASSRNEKLFF TGTGCCAGCAGCCGTAATGAAAAACTGTTTTTT
TRBJ1-5 . . TRBV4-1 CASSQVAGGNQPQHF TGCGCCAGCAGCCAAGTAGCGGGGGGCAATCAGCCCCAGCATTTT
TRBJ1-5 . once TRBV29-1 CSVIAGISQPQHF TGCAGCGTTATTGCAGGGATCAGTCAGCCCCAGCATTTT
TRBJ2-7 TRBD2 . TRBV10-1 CASSTNIAGNYEQYF TGCGCCAGCAGTACCAACATAGCGGGGAACTACGAGCAGTACTTC
TRBJ2-4 TRBD1 once TRBV6-5 CASSRHRGDKNIQYF TGTGCCAGCAGTCGACACAGGGGGGACAAAAACATTCAGTACTTC
TRBJ2-7 TRBD2 . TRBV30 CAWFPSWGGPSYEQYF TGTGCCTGGTTCCCCTCTTGGGGGGGTCCCTCCTACGAGCAGTACTTC
TRBJ2-3 . . TRBV19 CASSIGGGEDTQYF TGTGCCAGTAGTATAGGCGGAGGGGAGGATACGCAGTATTTT
TRBJ1-1 . . TRBV4-1 CASSPTGNTEAFF TGCGCCAGCAGCCCTACAGGGAACACTGAAGCTTTCTTT
TRBJ1-5 TRBD1 . TRBV30 CAFQGGNQPQHF TGTGCCTTTCAGGGGGGCAATCAGCCCCAGCATTTT
TRBJ2-7 TRBD1 . TRBV29-1 CSVEDQDRGFYEQYF TGCAGCGTTGAAGATCAGGACAGGGGTTTTTACGAGCAGTACTTC
TRBJ1-5 . . TRBV30 CAWKYQGANQPQHF TGTGCCTGGAAGTATCAGGGTGCGAATCAGCCCCAGCATTTT
TRBJ2-2 TRBD2 . TRBV30 CAWSLSGGAVPGELFF TGTGCCTGGAGTCTTAGCGGGGGGGCCGTCCCCGGGGAGCTGTTTTTT
TRBJ1-2 . . TRBV19 CASSIWDKNYGYTF TGTGCCAGTAGTATATGGGACAAGAACTATGGCTACACCTTC
TRBJ2-3 TRBD2 . TRBV6-5 CASSYAGEKQYF TGTGCCAGCAGTTACGCGGGGGAGAAGCAGTATTTT
TRBJ2-7 TRBD1 . TRBV11-1 CASSRRQGREQYF TGTGCCAGCAGCCGCAGACAGGGTCGAGAGCAGTACTTC
TRBJ2-7 . . TRBV7-8 CASSLRVYEQYF TGTGCCAGCAGCTTACGGGTTTACGAGCAGTACTTC
TRBJ2-5 TRBD2 . TRBV7-9 CASSRGWGGGVFETQYF TGTGCCAGCAGCCGTGGCTGGGGCGGGGGAGTTTTTGAGACCCAGTACTTC
TRBJ2-7 TRBD2 . TRBV7-2 CASSLVSGRGSYEQYF TGTGCCAGCAGCTTAGTGAGCGGGAGAGGTTCCTACGAGCAGTACTTC
TRBJ2-3 . . TRBV2 CAPSRVPDTQYF TGTGCCCCTAGTCGGGTTCCAGATACGCAGTATTTT
TRBJ1-1 . . TRBV6-1 CASSGARNTEAFF TGTGCCAGCAGTGGAGCTAGGAACACTGAAGCTTTCTTT
TRBJ1-5 . . TRBV29-1 CSVTATGGDQPQHF TGCAGCGTGACAGCGACGGGAGGAGATCAGCCCCAGCATTTT
TRBJ1-2 TRBD1 . TRBV7-9 CASSPGGTGNGYTF TGTGCCAGCAGCCCCGGAGGGACAGGGAACGGCTACACCTTC
TRBJ2-3 TRBD2 . TRBV4-3 CASSHGTSGRDTQYF TGCGCCAGCAGCCACGGGACTAGCGGGAGAGATACGCAGTATTTT
TRBJ2-2 TRBD2 . TRBV25-1 CASSPGGAGELFF TGTGCCAGCAGTCCCGGGGGGGCCGGGGAGCTGTTTTTT
TRBJ2-1 . . TRBV10-1 CASSEAVASYNEQFF TGCGCCAGCAGCGAGGCGGTCGCCTCCTACAATGAGCAGTTCTTC
TRBJ1-5 TRBD1 . TRBV29-1 CSVGDRDSQPQHF TGCAGCGTTGGGGACAGGGACAGTCAGCCCCAGCATTTT
TRBJ2-3 . . TRBV23-1 CASPRSWTDTQYF TGCGCCAGCCCTCGGAGTTGGACAGATACGCAGTATTTT
TRBJ2-7 TRBD1 . TRBV6-5 CASSIGTAYEQYF TGTGCCAGCAGTATAGGGACAGCCTACGAGCAGTACTTC
TRBJ2-1 . . TRBV7-7 CASSLDGQGVYNEQFF TGTGCTAGCAGCTTAGACGGGCAGGGCGTCTACAATGAGCAGTTCTTC
TRBJ2-4 . . TRBV5-1 CASSLVAGVSKNIQYF TGCGCCAGCAGCTTGGTGGCAGGGGTGTCCAAAAACATTCAGTACTTC
TRBJ2-1 . few TRBV5-1 CASSLGQGMNEQFF TGCGCCAGCAGCTTGGGTCAGGGGATGAATGAGCAGTTCTTC
TRBJ2-2 . few TRBV5-1 CASSRGQTGELFF TGCGCCAGCAGCCGAGGCCAGACCGGGGAGCTGTTTTTT
TRBJ1-5 . . TRBV19 CASSAEGGLQHF TGTGCCAGTAGTGCGGAGGGGGGACTACAGCATTTT
TRBJ2-7 TRBD1 . TRBV10-3 CAISERTGAYEQYF TGTGCCATCAGTGAGCGGACAGGGGCCTACGAGCAGTACTTC
TRBJ2-3 . . TRBV4-1 CASSPSQLGPNTQYF TGCGCCAGCAGCCCGTCCCAATTGGGGCCCAATACGCAGTATTTT
TRBJ2-1 . . TRBV7-9 CASSLGVGSEQFF TGTGCCAGCAGCTTAGGGGTCGGGAGTGAGCAGTTCTTC
TRBJ2-7 . . TRBV7-2 CASGTPPREQYF TGTGCCAGCGGGACACCGCCCCGCGAGCAGTACTTC
TRBJ1-4 . . TRBV15 CATSGEDSVKLFF TGTGCCACCAGCGGGGAGGATTCGGTTAAACTGTTTTTT
TRBJ1-1 TRBD1 . TRBV4-3 CASSQDNRGISEAFF TGCGCCAGCAGCCAAGATAACAGGGGAATATCTGAAGCTTTCTTT
TRBJ1-1 TRBD1 . TRBV29-1 CSEWTGQEAFF TGCAGCGAATGGACAGGCCAGGAAGCTTTCTTT
TRBJ2-1 . . TRBV28 CATQGGGVSNEQFF TGTGCCACCCAAGGGGGCGGGGTAAGCAATGAGCAGTTCTTC
TRBJ2-1 . . TRBV6-4 CASSDSAFGDNEQFF TGTGCCAGCAGTGACTCCGCTTTCGGAGACAATGAGCAGTTCTTC
TRBJ1-5 . . TRBV4-1 CASSQPTRREPQHF TGCGCCAGCAGCCAACCCACAAGGCGGGAGCCCCAGCATTTT
TRBJ2-3 . . TRBV29-1 CSVEEASAEPSTDTQYF TGCAGCGTTGAAGAAGCGTCAGCCGAGCCCAGCACAGATACGCAGTATTTT
TRBJ1-5 TRBD1 . TRBV28 CASTAGQGVNQPQHF TGTGCCAGCACCGCGGGGCAGGGGGTCAATCAGCCCCAGCATTTT
TRBJ2-7 TRBD1 once TRBV5-4 CASSVGGVRDRGRRGGEQYF TGTGCCAGCAGCGTCGGAGGAGTCCGGGACAGGGGGCGCCGAGGTGGTGAGCAGTACTTC
TRBJ1-1 . once TRBV30 CAWTPGTVNTEAFF TGTGCCTGGACCCCCGGTACGGTCAACACTGAAGCTTTCTTT
TRBJ2-7 . . TRBV19 CASSMAGVSYEQYF TGTGCCAGTAGTATGGCAGGGGTTTCCTACGAGCAGTACTTC